This T cell receptor beta chain derives from a study of shared clonotypes between healthy human individuals. Germline V CDR1 and CDR2: SGHDT, YYEEEE. The CDR3 totals 15 residues. V gave up 4 bases and J gave up 4 bases, with 18 bases separating them. Profiled with immunoSEQ multiplex PCR; TCRdb holds only in-frame clones, not every one. The sample contains roughly 2.5 million clones, roughly 92% of which appear only once. This clone was recorded once. The target antigen is unknown. Study-level points and caveats: With few donors, the genetic and exposure-history diversity represented was limited.

V gene TRBV5-6 combines with J gene TRBJ2-7; D is tentatively TRBD1 or TRBD2 (5 bases each). The sample taken for sequencing was naive CD4+ T cells sorted from blood. As to subset: CD45RA+ positively selected. The TCR comes from a man aged 18 to 29 in good health. CDR3 in amino acids: CASSVGTVSRYEQYF. The CDR3 bases are TGTGCCAGCAGCGTCGGGACGGTTTCTCGGTACGAGCAGTACTTC.